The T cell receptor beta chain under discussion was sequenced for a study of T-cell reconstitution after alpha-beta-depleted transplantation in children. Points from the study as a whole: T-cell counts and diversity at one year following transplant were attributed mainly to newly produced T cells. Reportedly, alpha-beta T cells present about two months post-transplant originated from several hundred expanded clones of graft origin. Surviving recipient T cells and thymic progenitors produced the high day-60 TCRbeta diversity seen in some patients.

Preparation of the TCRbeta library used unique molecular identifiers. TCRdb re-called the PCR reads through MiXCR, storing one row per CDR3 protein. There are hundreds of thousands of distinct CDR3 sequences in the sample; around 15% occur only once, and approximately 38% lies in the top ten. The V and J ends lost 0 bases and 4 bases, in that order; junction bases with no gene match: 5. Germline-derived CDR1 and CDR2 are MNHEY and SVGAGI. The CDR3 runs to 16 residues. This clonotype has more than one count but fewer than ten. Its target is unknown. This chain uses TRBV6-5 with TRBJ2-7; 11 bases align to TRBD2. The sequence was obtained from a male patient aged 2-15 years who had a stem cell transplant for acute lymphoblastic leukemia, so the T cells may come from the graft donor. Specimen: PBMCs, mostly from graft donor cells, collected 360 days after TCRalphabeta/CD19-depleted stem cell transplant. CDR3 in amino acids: CASSYSSSGRGYEQYF. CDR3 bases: TGTGCCAGCAGTTACTCTAGTAGCGGGAGGGGGTACGAGCAGTACTTC.